This TCR beta chain was identified during a study of beta chain features in type 1 diabetes listed by TCRdb under 2018. For the wider study: No differences in mean age, gender distribution, total cell number or subset yield were found between patients and healthy donors. A total of roughly 99,000,000 sorted cells were examined across all samples, and the number of cells per subset was strongly correlated with RNA yield. The study compared TCRB repertoires of sorted circulating CD4+ T cell subsets between recently diagnosed type 1 diabetes patients and matched healthy donors. Naive and central memory subsets were obtained from all 30 or so donors, but regulatory and stem cell-like memory subsets were isolated from only 8 patients and about 8 healthy donors.

The entire isolated RNA was reverse transcribed using the High Capacity cDNA Reverse Transcription Kit, and thus expressed TCRB transcripts were sequenced. Deep immunoSEQ sequencing was performed on naive, central memory and regulatory T cell samples, with an average of approximately 4 million total reads per sample. Sorted cells were lysed in RLT buffer, and RNA was extracted using DNase-treated RNeasy Micro or Mini kits according to cell number. To prevent cross-contamination, each cell subset was processed individually, whereas patient and healthy donor samples were processed jointly. TCRB sequences were amplified from cDNA with the immunoSEQ multiplex PCR, producing 87-bp fragments spanning the CDR3 region. Sequencing of the amplicons was performed on the Illumina HiSeq platform. Per the source publication's procedure: Synthetic template baselines were used to correct PCR bias computationally, reads within Hamming distance 2 were collapsed together, and singletons that could not be merged were discarded. Reads were aligned to IMGT to assign V, D and J genes, CDR3 length, and insertions or deletions at six rearrangement sites. Within each subset, clonotype counts were normalized to the number of sorted cells before true diversity and Gini coefficients were calculated with the tcR R package. The overlap coefficient, calculated on TCRB nucleotide sequences, was used to quantify repertoire sharing. TCRdb took over this immuneACCESS table, retaining in-frame rearrangements with V and J assigned. Such tables are incomplete; in checked studies, under half of the missing clones stem from an unresolved V gene, and the remainder is unexplained. V and J calls and clone size are those listed in that table; D and trimming were worked out from the DNA. The sample yields some 240,000 clones; approximately 10% were counted once. The ten largest clones represent 1% to 1.5% of the sample.

Remarks on this clone: What this receptor recognizes is not known. It has no much larger one-base neighbor in the sample; base qualities were not kept.

In the germline V gene, CDR1 corresponds to SGHRS and CDR2 to YFSETQ. V is pruned by 3 bases and J by 2 bases, leaving 3 bases of the junction without a gene match. Including cysteine and phenylalanine, the CDR3 has 14 amino acids. The kept DNA is CDR3 alone, 42 bases in frame from the first base. Each donor gave one peripheral blood draw, about 110 mL on average, collected into heparinised tubes. Using a panel that included CD45RO, CCR7, CD25, CD127, CD95 and CD27, naive, central memory, regulatory and stem cell-like memory CD4+ T cells were sorted on a BD FACSAria II. A purity above 95% was achieved for all sorted populations. PBMCs were separated immediately by Lymphoprep density gradient centrifugation and were stained directly, without being cultured. So that batch effects would be minimized, each experiment stained and sorted samples in pairs, pairing one healthy donor with one patient. The paper as a whole reports these results and caveats: Naive, central memory and regulatory TCRB repertoires appeared more similar among patients than among healthy donors. Sequencing cDNA rather than genomic DNA could over-represent highly expressing activated cells, although activation and CD3 levels did not differ between groups. Only small numbers of individuals were included in the HLA sub-analyses, which left unresolved whether HLA type had any influence on TCRB rearrangement. Fewer insertions and more nucleotide deletions at VDJ recombination sites were observed in patients with type 1 diabetes, implying thymic rearrangement abnormalities. Type 1 diabetes patients showed a moderate but significant shortening of TCRB CDR3 length in all four CD4+ subsets. Shorter templates might have been favored by PCR, but patient and control samples were amplified and corrected together, so both groups would have been affected equally by any skew.

The chain links TRBV5-1 with TRBJ2-3, with 7 bases matching TRBD2. This TCR came from a man between 18 and 35 years old in good health. What was sequenced was central memory CD4+ T cells from blood. The CDR3 protein sequence reads: CASSSGLITDTQYF. The DNA sequence follows: TGCGCCAGCAGCTCGGGACTAATCACAGATACGCAGTATTTT.